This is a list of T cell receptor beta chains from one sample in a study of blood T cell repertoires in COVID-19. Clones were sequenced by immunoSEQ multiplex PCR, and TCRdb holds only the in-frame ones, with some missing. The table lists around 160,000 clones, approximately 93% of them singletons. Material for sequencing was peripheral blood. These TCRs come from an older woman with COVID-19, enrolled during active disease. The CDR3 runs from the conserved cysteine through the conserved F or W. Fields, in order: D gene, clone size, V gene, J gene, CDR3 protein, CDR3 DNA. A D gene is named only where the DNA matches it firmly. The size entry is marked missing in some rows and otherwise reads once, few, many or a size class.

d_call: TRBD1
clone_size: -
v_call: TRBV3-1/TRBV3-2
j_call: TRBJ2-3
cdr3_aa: CASHRGGTDTQYF
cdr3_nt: TGTGCCAGCCACAGGGGCGGCACAGATACGCAGTATTTT

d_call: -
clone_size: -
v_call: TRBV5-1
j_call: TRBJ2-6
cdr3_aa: CASSLVLRSPSSGANVLTF
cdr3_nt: TGCGCCAGCAGCTTGGTGCTACGGTCCCCGAGCTCTGGGGCCAACGTCCTGACTTTC

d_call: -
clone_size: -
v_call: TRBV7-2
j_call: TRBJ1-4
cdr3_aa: CASSLNRATNEKLFF
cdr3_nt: TGTGCCAGCAGCTTGAACAGGGCCACTAATGAAAAACTGTTTTTT

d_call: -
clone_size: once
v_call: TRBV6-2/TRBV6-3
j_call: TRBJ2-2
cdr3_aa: CASSMGVYSGELFF
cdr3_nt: TGTGCCAGCAGTATGGGCGTGTACAGCGGGGAGCTGTTTTTT

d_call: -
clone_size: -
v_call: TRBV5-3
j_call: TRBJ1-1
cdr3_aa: CAREWGVEAFF
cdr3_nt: TGTGCCAGAGAGTGGGGGGTTGAAGCTTTCTTT

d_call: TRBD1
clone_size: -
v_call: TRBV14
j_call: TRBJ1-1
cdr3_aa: CASSQGWDRVPEAFF
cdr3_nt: TGTGCCAGCAGCCAAGGGTGGGACAGGGTCCCTGAAGCTTTCTTT

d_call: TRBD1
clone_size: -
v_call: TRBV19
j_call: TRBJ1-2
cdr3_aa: CASSYVRTGFYGYTF
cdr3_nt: TGTGCCAGTAGTTATGTTCGGACAGGGTTTTACGGCTACACCTTC

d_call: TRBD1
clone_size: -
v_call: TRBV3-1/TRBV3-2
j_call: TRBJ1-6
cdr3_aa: CASSQAGTVNSPLHF
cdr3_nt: TGTGCCAGCAGCCAGGCGGGGACAGTTAATTCACCCCTCCACTTT

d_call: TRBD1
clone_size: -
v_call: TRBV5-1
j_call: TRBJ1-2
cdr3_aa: CASSWGTVGGYTF
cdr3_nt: TGCGCCAGCAGCTGGGGGACAGTTGGAGGCTACACCTTC

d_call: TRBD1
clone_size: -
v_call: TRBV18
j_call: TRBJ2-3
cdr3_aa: CASSPLPGQGGTDTQYF
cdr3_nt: TGTGCCAGCTCACCATTACCGGGACAGGGTGGGACAGATACGCAGTATTTT

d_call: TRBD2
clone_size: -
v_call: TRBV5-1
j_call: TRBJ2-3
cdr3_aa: CASNPGLAATDTQYF
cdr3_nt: TGCGCCAGCAACCCGGGACTAGCGGCCACAGATACGCAGTATTTT

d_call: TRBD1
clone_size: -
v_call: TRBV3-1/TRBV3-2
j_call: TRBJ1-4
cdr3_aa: CASSPAGQLASLKLFF
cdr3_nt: TGTGCCAGCAGCCCGGCGGGACAGCTGGCCTCCCTTAAACTGTTTTTT

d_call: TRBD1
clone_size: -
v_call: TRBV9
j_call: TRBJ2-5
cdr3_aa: CASSVGAGGGETQYF
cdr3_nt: TGTGCCAGCAGCGTAGGAGCAGGGGGTGGGGAGACCCAGTACTTC

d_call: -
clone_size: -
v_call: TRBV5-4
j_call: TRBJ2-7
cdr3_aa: CASSLGGQGSYEQYF
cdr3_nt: TGTGCCAGCAGCTTGGGAGGTCAGGGGTCCTACGAGCAGTACTTC

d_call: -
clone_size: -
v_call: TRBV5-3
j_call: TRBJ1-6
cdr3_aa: CARSTDQPGAGDRTYNSPLHF
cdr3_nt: TGTGCCAGAAGCACTGACCAACCCGGGGCAGGGGATAGGACCTATAATTCACCCCTCCACTTT

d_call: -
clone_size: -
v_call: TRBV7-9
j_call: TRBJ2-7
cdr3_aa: CASSKGRGPLSYEQYF
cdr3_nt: TGTGCCAGCAGCAAAGGTCGGGGTCCCCTCTCCTACGAGCAGTACTTC

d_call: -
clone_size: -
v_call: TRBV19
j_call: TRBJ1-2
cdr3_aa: CASSLSTDYGYTF
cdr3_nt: TGTGCCAGTAGTCTCTCGACAGACTATGGCTACACCTTC